These 18 T cell receptor beta chains were sequenced from one sample in a study of CD8+ T cells in alopecia areata (dated by TCRdb to between 2018 and 2020). Taken with the paper, the label for time point translates to: baseline before oral tofacitinib. The library was prepared using the immunoSEQ multiplex PCR assay. To provide template for TCR sequencing, every sample had RNA extracted and reverse transcribed into cDNA. TCRdb re-hosts the immuneACCESS table, in-frame sequences only. Its copies lack some clones; in the studies checked, an unresolved V gene accounts for under half of them, and the cause for the rest is not known. This sample lists 100,000 to 150,000 clones; 49% were detected once. The leading ten clones occupy around 19% of the sample. The material sequenced was CD8+ T cells sorted from blood, taken at week 0. The receptors were sampled from a human donor with alopecia areata.

The genes are TRBV5-6 and TRBJ2-7; D call uncertain. The CDR3 extends over 12 amino acids. Trimming removed 4 bases from V and 6 bases from J, with 11 bases in between. Germline V gives CDR1 SGHDT, CDR2 YYEEEE. CDR3 amino acids: CASSDQESEQYF. The CDR3 nucleotides are TGTGCCAGCAGCGATCAGGAGTCCGAGCAGTACTTC.

This clone was seen a handful of times. J is TRBJ2-1 and V is TRBV5-1; 9 bases are shared with TRBD1. The CDR3 spans 17 residues. After removal of 4 bases from V and 0 bases from J, the junction contained 8 bases not matched to a gene. Germline loops: CDR1 SGHRS, CDR2 YFSETQ. The CDR3 DNA reads TGCGCCAGCAGCCGTGACAGGGGGGAGAGCTCCTACAATGAGCAGTTCTTC. This translates into CASSRDRGESSYNEQFF.

V usage is TRBV19 and J usage is TRBJ2-7, with 8 bases identical to TRBD1. CDR1 and CDR2 (germline): LNHDA, SQIVND (reference sequence). V gave up 3 bases and J gave up 3 bases; unmatched junction bases: 4. CDR3 length equals 14 residues. The CDR3 sequence: CASSMGTGYYEQYF. The CDR3 DNA sequence: TGTGCCAGTAGTATGGGGACAGGATACTACGAGCAGTACTTC.

This chain links TRBV5-1 with TRBJ2-7; D is possibly TRBD1 (6 bases). Per the germline V gene, CDR1 is SGHRS and CDR2 is YFSETQ. The V gene lost 0 bases and the J gene lost 4 bases, with 14 bases spanning the gap. The CDR3 spans 15 residues. In nucleotides, the CDR3 is TGCGCCAGCAGCTTGGATCAGGGGACACAGTACGAGCAGTACTTC. This gives the protein CASSLDQGTQYEQYF. The full variable domain, completed using reference TRBV5-1 and TRBJ2-7, is KAGVTQTPRYLIKTRGQQVTLSCSPISGHRSVSWYQQTPGQGLQFLFEYFSETQRNKGNFPGRFSGRQFSNSRSEMNVSTLELGDSALYLCASSLDQGTQYEQYFGPGTRLTVT.

This chain uses TRBV30 with TRBJ2-1; possible D gene TRBD2, 5 bases. CDR3 length equals 13 residues. Trimming pared 8 bases from V and 6 bases from J, leaving 17 bases between. The germline CDR1 and CDR2 sequences are GTSNPN and SVGIG (reference sequence). The CDR3 reads CASHAGGSNEQFF. For the CDR3, the DNA is TGTGCCAGTCATGCAGGAGGTTCCAATGAGCAGTTCTTC. Supplemented by reference TRBV30 and TRBJ2-1, the full variable domain reads SQTIHQWPATLVQPVGSPLSLECTVEGTSNPNLYWYRQAAGRGLQLLFYSVGIGQISSEVPQNLSASRPQDRQFILSSKKLLLSDSGFYLCASHAGGSNEQFFGPGTRLTVL.

V usage is TRBV27 and J usage is TRBJ2-7; D may be TRBD2 (5 bases). In germline, CDR1 is MNHEY, CDR2 SMNVEV (reference sequence). V shed 5 bases and J shed 6 bases, with 11 bases lying between them. CDR3 size: 12 residues. CDR3 nucleotides: TGTGCCAGCAGTCAGATCCGGGGCGAGCAGTACTTC. Translation: CASSQIRGEQYF.

The chain carries TRBV27 and TRBJ1-2; D might be TRBD1 (5 bases). Germline V lookup: CDR1 MNHEY, CDR2 SMNVEV (reference sequence). V lost 5 bases and J lost 9, with 13 bases in between. This CDR3 is 12 amino acids long. CDR3 bases: TGTGCCAGCAGTCAGGCAGGGCACAGCTACACCTTC. Encoded protein: CASSQAGHSYTF.

The chain couples TRBV7-9 to TRBJ2-7, with D tentatively TRBD2 (6 bases). The length of the CDR3 is 13 residues. V lost 5 bases to trimming and J lost 2 bases, with 10 bases between them. CDR1 and CDR2 from the germline V gene are SEHNR and FQNEAQ (reference sequence). CDR3: CASSPWTTYEQYF. The CDR3 nucleotides read TGTGCCAGCAGCCCCTGGACTACCTACGAGCAGTACTTC.

This clone appeared a few times. V usage is TRBV5-6 and J usage is TRBJ2-1; D not resolved. Germline loops: CDR1 SGHDT, CDR2 YYEEEE. Trimming stripped 0 bases from V and 4 bases from J, with 8 bases between. The CDR3 length is 14 residues. CDR3 protein: CASSLGLGYNEQFF. CDR3 in DNA: TGTGCCAGCAGCTTGGGCCTAGGATACAATGAGCAGTTCTTC.

The chain links TRBV4-1 to TRBJ2-4; D remains unclear. Trimming stripped 1 base from V and 4 bases from J, with 5 bases between. This CDR3 spans 13 amino acids. From germline, CDR1 is MGHRA and CDR2 YSYEKL. The CDR3 region is CASSQVSKNIQYF. The DNA for the CDR3 is TGCGCCAGCAGCCAAGTCAGTAAAAACATTCAGTACTTC.

The gene calls are TRBV25-1 and TRBJ2-7, with unresolved D. Trimming removed 2 bases from V and 3 bases from J, with 11 bases in between. Germline-derived CDR1 and CDR2 are MGHDK and SYGVNS. The CDR3 extends over 14 amino acids. The DNA of the CDR3 is TGTGCCAGCAGTGAAGGGGAAAGAGGCTACGAGCAGTACTTC. It codes for CASSEGERGYEQYF.

The chain combines TRBV4-1 with TRBJ1-1; maybe TRBD1 (5 bases). Germline V CDR1 and CDR2: MGHRA, YSYEKL. The CDR3 loop spans 15 amino acids. Between the trimmed V and J ends, which lost 2 bases and 2 bases, there was a span of 12 bases. This CDR3 reads CASSQSKGLNTEAFF. CDR3 nucleotide sequence: TGCGCCAGCAGCCAAAGTAAGGGGTTAAACACTGAAGCTTTCTTT.

A few counts support this clone. The V and J genes are TRBV11-2 and TRBJ2-2, with D hard to call. From germline, CDR1 is SGHAT and CDR2 FQNNGV. The length of the CDR3 is 13 residues. V gave up 8 bases and J gave up 3 bases, with 10 bases separating them. The CDR3 bases are TGTGCCAGCGCCAAGCGTGACACCGGGGAGCTGTTTTTT. Translating gives CASAKRDTGELFF.

This clone has just one count. CDR3 nucleotides: TGTGCCACCAGCAGAGTAACTGAATTTTATAATTCACCCCTCCACTTT. Translated: CATSRVTEFYNSPLHF. V gene TRBV15 combines with J gene TRBJ1-6; no clear D gene. V shed 1 base and J shed 4 bases, with 11 bases lying between them. This CDR3 is built from 16 residues. CDR1 is LNHNV, CDR2 YYDKDF, per germline (reference sequence).

This clone was seen a handful of times. This chain links TRBV4-1 with TRBJ1-6; D not resolved. This CDR3 region has 16 residues. The germline V gene encodes CDR1 MGHRA and CDR2 YSYEKL. Trimming stripped 1 base from V and 7 bases from J, with 14 bases between. The CDR3 here is CASSQAGTPSNSPLHF. CDR3 DNA: TGCGCCAGCAGCCAAGCAGGAACACCGTCGAATTCACCCCTCCACTTT.

This clone came up a few times. The rearrangement joins TRBV29-1 to TRBJ2-1, with TRBD2 matching over 12 bases. With 7 bases clipped from V and 6 bases from J, the junction kept 4 bases outside the gene matches. The CDR3 has 13 amino acids. Per the germline V gene, CDR1 is SQVTM and CDR2 is ANQGSEA. The CDR3 DNA reads TGCAGCGCTGGACTAGCGGGGATCAATGAGCAGTTCTTC. It encodes CSAGLAGINEQFF.

The rearrangement links TRBV29-1 to TRBJ2-7; D perhaps matches TRBD2 (5 bases). CDR1 SQVTM and CDR2 ANQGSEA come from the germline V gene. V dropped 0 bases and J dropped 0 bases, with 15 bases sitting between them. CDR3 size: 16 residues. This CDR3 reads CSVEEQASGSSYEQYF. The CDR3 nucleotides read TGCAGCGTTGAAGAGCAAGCCAGCGGAAGCTCCTACGAGCAGTACTTC.

This clone has just a few counts. The chain links TRBV29-1 to TRBJ1-1; no definite D call. Per germline, CDR1 SQVTM and CDR2 ANQGSEA. The CDR3 totals 13 residues. The ends were cut back, 3 bases at V and 5 bases at J, with 13 bases in the middle. This CDR3 is CSVEVRVETEAFF. The CDR3 DNA follows: TGCAGCGTTGAGGTACGCGTGGAGACTGAAGCTTTCTTT.